The clone carrying this T cell receptor (beta chain) was detected ten times or more. Its antigen is unknown. Described time point: newly diagnosed GD, antithyroid drugs for less than 3 months. Generation of the TCR library employed RNA extracted from PBMCs. Patients were enrolled at an endocrinology department in Xi'an, China. This sample stems from a study of regulatory T cells in long-lasting Graves disease. Across the whole study: New Graves' disease cases had less than 3 months of antithyroid drugs.

Overall study findings and caveats: A greater number of public clonotypes (about 3,000) was shared by persistent patients than by new patients (approximately 910).

The germline CDR1 and CDR2 sequences are PRHDT and FYEKMQ (reference sequence). V lost 5 bases to trimming and J lost 3 bases, with 19 bases between them. The CDR3 is 16 amino acids. Sequencing libraries for TCR beta were prepared with iRepertoire HTBI primers and Arm-PCR of CDR3 regions. Original methodology: Across the samples, identification revealed 55 to 80 TRBV and about 15 TRBJ segments. TCRdb re-analysed the multiplex PCR reads in MiXCR, keeping a single row per CDR3 protein. The V and J calls shown here were made by TCRdb, not taken from the authors' results. The sample yields about 380,000 distinct CDR3 sequences, roughly 15% seen once.

This receptor was obtained from a female donor with Graves disease. This sequence joins TRBV13 and TRBJ2-5, with D perhaps TRBD1 or TRBD2 (6 bases each). Source: peripheral blood mononuclear cells (PBMCs), taken at new diagnosis, from a patient treated with antithyroid drugs. In DNA form, the CDR3 reads TGTGCCAGCAGCCCCCGGGGGCAGCGGAGGGAAGAGACCCAGTACTTC. Encoded protein: CASSPRGQRREETQYF.